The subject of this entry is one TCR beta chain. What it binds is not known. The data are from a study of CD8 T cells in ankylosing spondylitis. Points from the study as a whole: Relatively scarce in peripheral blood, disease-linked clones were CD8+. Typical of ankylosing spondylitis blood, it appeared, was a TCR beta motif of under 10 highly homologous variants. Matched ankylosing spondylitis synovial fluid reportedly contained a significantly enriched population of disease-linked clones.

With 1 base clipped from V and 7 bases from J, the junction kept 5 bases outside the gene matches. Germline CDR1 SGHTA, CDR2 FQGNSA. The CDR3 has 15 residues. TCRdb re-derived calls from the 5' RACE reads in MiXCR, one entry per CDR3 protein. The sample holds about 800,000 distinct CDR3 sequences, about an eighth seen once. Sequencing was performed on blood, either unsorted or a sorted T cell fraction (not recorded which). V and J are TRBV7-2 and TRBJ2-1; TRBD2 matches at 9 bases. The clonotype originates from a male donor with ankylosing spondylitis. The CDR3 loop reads CASSLDSGSRNEQFF. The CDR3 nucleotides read TGTGCCAGCAGCTTAGATAGCGGGAGTAGGAATGAGCAGTTCTTC. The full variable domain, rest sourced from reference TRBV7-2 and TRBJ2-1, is GAGVSQSPSNKVTEKGKDVELRCDPISGHTALYWYRQSLGQGLEFLIYFQGNSAPDKSGLPSDRFSAERTGGSVSTLTIQRTQQEDSAVYLCASSLDSGSRNEQFFGPGTRLTVL.